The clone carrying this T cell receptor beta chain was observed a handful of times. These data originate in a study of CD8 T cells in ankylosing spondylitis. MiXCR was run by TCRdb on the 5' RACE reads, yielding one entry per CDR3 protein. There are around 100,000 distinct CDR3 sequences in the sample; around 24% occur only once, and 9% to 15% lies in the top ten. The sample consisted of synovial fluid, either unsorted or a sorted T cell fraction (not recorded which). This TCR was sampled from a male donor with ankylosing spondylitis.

This CDR3 is CASSPWGQLNTEAFF. DNA of the CDR3: TGTGCCAGTAGTCCTTGGGGACAGCTGAACACTGAAGCTTTCTTT. The chain recombines TRBV19 with TRBJ1-1; 7 bases map to TRBD1. The CDR3 extends over 15 amino acids. The germline V gene encodes CDR1 LNHDA and CDR2 SQIVND (reference sequence). With V trimmed by 5 bases and J by 0 bases, 6 bases remained unmatched.